Shown below are 10 T cell receptor beta chains from a single sample sequenced in a study of T-cell memory formation after mild COVID-19. Via MiXCR, TCRdb re-called the 5' RACE reads, giving one row per CDR3 protein. Of approximately 300,000 distinct CDR3 sequences listed, about a sixth are singletons. Sequenced: PBMCs or a T cell subset sorted from them (not recorded which). These receptors originate from a man between 18 and 35 years old who had mild COVID-19 (a few samples of this study predate the infection). Cell type and time point are not known.

V usage is TRBV11-2 and J usage is TRBJ2-7, with TRBD1 matching 10 bases. The CDR3 consists of 15 residues. J was trimmed by 6 bases and V by 5 bases; bases with no gene match: 10. Germline V gene sequence: CDR1 SGHAT, CDR2 FQNNGV. CDR3 amino acids: CASSLRQGANGEQYF. The CDR3 DNA follows: TGTGCCAGCAGCCTTCGACAGGGGGCGAATGGCGAGCAGTACTTC.

The chain couples TRBV7-6 to TRBJ2-5; tentative D call: TRBD2 (6 bases). Germline V lookup: CDR1 SGHVS, CDR2 FNYEAQ. V lost 1 base to trimming and J lost 7 bases, with 22 bases between them. The CDR3 has 17 residues. CDR3 residues: CASSLEPGSYYGGTQYF. CDR3 nucleotide sequence: TGTGCCAGCAGCTTAGAGCCCGGGAGTTACTACGGGGGGACCCAGTACTTC.

The V and J genes are TRBV18 and TRBJ1-2, with D possibly being TRBD1 (6 bases). V dropped 8 bases and J dropped 6 bases, with 19 bases sitting between them. CDR1 and CDR2 from the germline V gene are KGHSH and LQKENI. This CDR3 has 14 amino acids. CDR3 amino acids: CASGVRGASDGYTF. CDR3 DNA sequence: TGTGCCAGCGGCGTCAGGGGAGCTTCTGATGGCTACACCTTC.

V gene TRBV6-6 combines with J gene TRBJ1-2; TRBD1 matches at 10 bases. This CDR3 region has 12 residues. Germline loops: CDR1 MNHNY, CDR2 SVGAGI (reference sequence). V lost 10 bases and J lost 9; bases outside the gene matches: 8. CDR3 coding DNA: TGTGCCACTACACCGGGACAGGGGAGCTACACCTTC. It specifies CATTPGQGSYTF.

The rearrangement links TRBV5-6 to TRBJ2-7; D might be TRBD1 (5 bases). This CDR3 is built from 14 residues. Germline V gives CDR1 SGHDT, CDR2 YYEEEE. V was cut by 4 bases and J by 2 bases, with 13 bases left in between. Here the CDR3 reads CASSGSTGAYEQYV. Written as DNA, the CDR3 is TGTGCCAGCAGCGGTAGCACAGGAGCCTACGAGCAGTACGTC.

This clonotype was seen at least ten times. The genes are TRBV25-1 and TRBJ1-5; 10 positions agree with TRBD1. Germline assignment: CDR1 MGHDK and CDR2 SYGVNS. J gave up 6 bases and V 3 bases, and 8 bases lay outside the gene matches. The CDR3 is made up of 16 amino acids. The DNA of the CDR3 is TGTGCCAGCAGTGAGGGGGGACAGGGGATTAGTCAGCCCCAGCATTTT. This gives the protein CASSEGGQGISQPQHF. Full variable domain (remainder filled in from reference TRBV25-1 and TRBJ1-5): EADIYQTPRYLVIGTGKKITLECSQTMGHDKMYWYQQDPGMELHLIHYSYGVNSTEKGDLSSESTVSRIRTEHFPLTLESARPSHTSQYLCASSEGGQGISQPQHFGDGTRLSIL.

The chain recombines TRBV6-5 with TRBJ2-1; tentative D call: TRBD2 (6 bases). The CDR3 contains 11 residues. V was cut by 7 bases and J by 9 bases, with 10 bases left in between. The germline V gene encodes CDR1 MNHEY and CDR2 SVGAGI. CDR3 nucleotide sequence: TGTGCCAGCATAGGGCGGGGTGAGCAGTTCTTC. This translates into CASIGRGEQFF.

The V call is TRBV7-8, the J call TRBJ2-5, with D possibly TRBD1 on 6 matching bases. This CDR3 is built from 12 residues. Trimming stripped 6 bases from V and 5 bases from J, with 10 bases between. Germline CDR1 and CDR2: SGHVS and FQNEAQ. CDR3 loop: CASRQTGETQYF. The DNA for the CDR3 is TGTGCCAGCAGGCAAACAGGGGAGACCCAGTACTTC.

This clonotype was counted a few times. The V and J genes are TRBV20-1 and TRBJ2-7; D remains ambiguous. This CDR3 comprises 13 residues. Trimming removed 3 bases at V and 2 bases at J, with 11 bases between. Germline V CDR1 and CDR2: DFQATT, SNEGSKA (reference sequence). Written as DNA, the CDR3 is TGCAGTGCTAGTAGGACGGCTGCCTACGAGCAGTACTTC. As protein: CSASRTAAYEQYF.

This clonotype was counted only a few times. The chain recombines TRBV20-1 with TRBJ2-1, with D unclear. V gave up 6 bases and J gave up 5 bases, with 11 bases separating them. The CDR3 sequence is 12 residues long. The germline V gene encodes CDR1 DFQATT and CDR2 SNEGSKA (reference sequence). CDR3 amino acids: CSASGWDNEQFF. The CDR3, as DNA: TGCAGTGCCTCCGGATGGGACAATGAGCAGTTCTTC.